The 21 T cell receptor beta chains given below trace back to one sample, sequenced in a study of T cell responses to AZD1222 COVID-19 vaccine. Method: immunoSEQ multiplex PCR; TCRdb's copy keeps in-frame clones and lacks some. The sample shows over 150,000 clones, 94% of them seen only once. The sequences come from peripheral blood, collected 28 days after the second AZD1222 dose. Receptors originate from an adult who received the AZD1222 COVID-19 vaccine.

This chain uses TRBV24-1 with TRBJ2-2, with unresolved D. Trimming shortened V by 2 bases and J by 1 base, and 4 bases separated the two germline ends. CDR3 length: 14 residues. Per the germline V gene, CDR1 is KGHDR and CDR2 is SFDVKD. The CDR3 DNA follows: TGTGCCACCAGTGATTCCGGGAACACCGGGGAGCTGTTTTTT. It is translated as CATSDSGNTGELFF.

The V call is TRBV24-1, the J call TRBJ1-1; 7 bases agree with TRBD1. Trimming at V came to 3 bases and at J to 6 bases, leaving 9 bases not matched to a gene. CDR1 is KGHDR and CDR2 is SFDVKD in the germline V gene. This CDR3 spans 15 amino acids. CDR3 nucleotide sequence: TGTGCCACCAGTGATAATACAGGGGAACGACCTGAAGCTTTCTTT. Its translation is CATSDNTGERPEAFF.

The sample holds one count of this clone. This chain connects TRBV18 to TRBJ1-3; TRBD1 matches at 8 bases. Germline CDR1 and CDR2: KGHSH and LQKENI. The CDR3 is 16 amino acids. Germline trimming cut 8 bases from V and 7 bases from J; bases unmatched to any gene: 16. CDR3 sequence: CASPPPGIRGLNTIYF. The DNA for the CDR3 is TGTGCCAGCCCCCCGCCGGGGATCAGGGGGCTGAACACCATATATTTT.

The chain carries TRBV19 and TRBJ1-6, with D possibly matching TRBD1 (5 bases). The CDR3 has 13 residues. Germline assignment: CDR1 LNHDA and CDR2 SQIVND (reference sequence). Between the trimmed V and J ends, which lost 5 bases and 7 bases, there was a span of 9 bases. The CDR3 here is CASSAGRNSPLHF. The CDR3 region has the DNA TGTGCCAGTAGTGCAGGGAGGAATTCACCCCTCCACTTT.

V usage is TRBV6-4 and J usage is TRBJ2-2; 7 positions agree with TRBD1. Germline-derived CDR1 and CDR2 are MRHNA and SNTAGT. V shed 5 bases, J shed 6 bases, and the junction held 9 bases outside the gene matches. The CDR3 runs 15 residues. CDR3 nucleotides: TGTGCCAGCAGTTCCGGGACAGAAGAGGCCGGGGAGCTGTTTTTT. Translation gives CASSSGTEEAGELFF.

The chain employs TRBV7-6 and TRBJ2-5; 9 bases are a match to TRBD1. The germline V gene encodes CDR1 SGHVS and CDR2 FNYEAQ. V shed 3 bases, J shed 2 bases, and the junction held 7 bases outside the gene matches. The CDR3 spans 16 residues. CDR3 bases: TGTGCCAGCAGCTTTTCCAGGACAGGGGCACAAGAGACCCAGTACTTC. It yields the protein CASSFSRTGAQETQYF.

The chain is built from TRBV9 and TRBJ2-3; D may be TRBD1 (6 bases). Germline loops: CDR1 SGDLS, CDR2 YYNGEE. The ends were cut back, 1 base at V and 1 base at J, with 10 bases in the middle. This CDR3 spans 15 amino acids. The CDR3 DNA sequence: TGTGCCAGCAGCGTATATGCAGGGGGCACAGATACGCAGTATTTT. Protein product: CASSVYAGGTDTQYF. Together with reference TRBV9 and TRBJ2-3, the CDR3 gives the full variable domain: DSGVTQTPKHLITATGQRVTLRCSPRSGDLSVYWYQQSLDQGLQFLIQYYNGEERAKGNILERFSAQQFPDLHSELNLSSLELGDSALYFCASSVYAGGTDTQYFGPGTRLTVL.

The chain employs TRBV10-3 and TRBJ1-4, with D possibly matching TRBD1 (5 bases). This CDR3 contains 15 residues. Germline V gene lookup returns CDR1 ENHRY and CDR2 SYGVKD. V lost 5 bases, J lost 7 bases, and 17 bases lay in between. This CDR3 is CAISQSEAGIEKLFF. CDR3 bases: TGTGCCATCAGTCAGAGTGAGGCAGGGATTGAAAAACTGTTTTTT.

V gene TRBV2 combines with J gene TRBJ2-5, with D maybe TRBD2 (5 bases). The V gene's germline CDR1 is SNHLY and CDR2 FYNNEI. The V end lost 6 bases, the J end lost 2 bases, and 13 bases lay between the germline ends. CDR3 length: 14 amino acids. CDR3 sequence: CASSLGLRQETQYF. The CDR3 region has the DNA TGTGCCAGCAGCCTCGGACTGAGACAAGAGACCCAGTACTTC.

This chain uses TRBV7-8 with TRBJ1-1, with a tentative D call TRBD1 (5 bases). Trimming took 0 bases from V and 6 from J, leaving 14 bases between them. Germline CDR1 SGHVS, CDR2 FQNEAQ. The CDR3 runs 15 residues. The CDR3 sequence is CASSLAAQGRAEAFF. The DNA for the CDR3 is TGTGCCAGCAGCTTAGCCGCGCAGGGAAGGGCTGAAGCTTTCTTT.

This clone is a singleton in its sample. V usage is TRBV7-9 and J usage is TRBJ2-1; the match to TRBD2 covers 11 bases. The CDR3 spans 16 residues. The trim removed 5 bases at V and 0 bases at J, leaving 3 bases unmatched. Germline V gene data show CDR1 as SEHNR and CDR2 as FQNEAQ (reference sequence). CDR3 sequence: CASSHTSGSSYNEQFF. As DNA, the CDR3 is TGTGCCAGCAGCCACACTAGCGGGAGCTCCTACAATGAGCAGTTCTTC.

V and J are TRBV6-5 and TRBJ2-7; 8 bases line up with TRBD1. The CDR3 spans 13 residues. Germline V gives CDR1 MNHEY, CDR2 SVGAGI. After removal of 6 bases from V and 6 bases from J, the junction contained 7 bases not matched to a gene. The CDR3 coding sequence is TGTGCCAGCAGCTCGACAGGGGTAGGCGAGCAGTACTTC. Translating gives CASSSTGVGEQYF.

The chain uses TRBV6-5 and TRBJ2-7; 8 bases match TRBD1. Trimming took 7 bases from V and 1 from J; bases not matched to a gene: 9. CDR3 size: 15 residues. CDR1 and CDR2 from the germline V gene are MNHEY and SVGAGI. CDR3 in amino acids: CASTHPTGASYEQYF. The CDR3 DNA reads TGTGCCAGCACTCACCCGACAGGGGCATCCTACGAGCAGTACTTC.

The gene calls are TRBV4-2 and TRBJ2-1; 10 bases are a match to TRBD2. Looked up from germline, CDR1 is LGHNA and CDR2 is YNFKEQ. V shed 2 bases and J 4 bases; nucleotides not matched to a gene: 11. The CDR3 is made up of 18 amino acids. CDR3 protein: CASSQLSFLAGGYNEQFF. CDR3 bases: TGTGCCAGCAGCCAACTATCTTTTTTAGCGGGGGGATACAATGAGCAGTTCTTC.

The chain is built from TRBV7-6 and TRBJ2-7; the D is unclear. This CDR3 has 14 amino acids. Germline V gives CDR1 SGHVS, CDR2 FNYEAQ. Trimming pared 5 bases from V and 2 bases from J, leaving 13 bases between. DNA for the CDR3: TGTGCCAGCAGCGCATATGGGGTAGCCTACGAGCAGTACTTC. It is translated as CASSAYGVAYEQYF.

V and J are TRBV7-8 and TRBJ1-1; D remains ambiguous. Germline loops: CDR1 SGHVS, CDR2 FQNEAQ. Deletions cut 1 base from V and 2 bases from J, with 8 bases between. This CDR3 has 14 amino acids. The CDR3, as DNA: TGTGCCAGCAGCTTAGAGGGATCCAACACTGAAGCTTTCTTT. Its protein is CASSLEGSNTEAFF.

The chain carries TRBV12-5 and TRBJ2-1; weak D call: TRBD2 (6 bases). This CDR3 is 14 amino acids long. Deletions cut 4 bases from V and 4 bases from J, with 11 bases between. Germline loops: CDR1 LGHNT, CDR2 FRNRAP. CDR3 in DNA: TGTGCTAGTGGTTGGACTATTCAGTACAATGAGCAGTTCTTC. As protein: CASGWTIQYNEQFF.

V is TRBV27 and J is TRBJ1-2, with D tentatively TRBD1 (5 bases). The ends were cut back, 3 bases at V and 8 bases at J, with 13 bases in the middle. This CDR3 is 13 amino acids long. From germline, CDR1 is MNHEY and CDR2 SMNVEV (reference sequence). CDR3 loop: CASSLGRVGGYTF. The CDR3 DNA reads as TGTGCCAGCAGTTTGGGCAGGGTGGGAGGCTACACCTTC.

Only a few counts were recorded for this clone. The chain links TRBV12-3 or TRBV12-4 to TRBJ2-5; possibly TRBD1 for D (5 bases). CDR3 length equals 13 residues. Trimming shortened V by 3 bases and J by 4 bases, and 9 bases separated the two germline ends. The CDR3 region has the DNA TGTGCCAGCAGTTTTCAGGGCTCAGAGACCCAGTACTTC. It codes for CASSFQGSETQYF.

The chain recombines TRBV12-3 or TRBV12-4 with TRBJ1-1; D gene unclear. V shed 7 bases and J shed 5 bases, with 14 bases lying between them. The CDR3 is 13 residues long. The CDR3 sequence is CASTQRIGTEAFF. CDR3 bases: TGTGCCAGCACCCAGAGGATAGGGACTGAAGCTTTCTTT.

This sequence joins TRBV5-4 and TRBJ1-3; D perhaps matches TRBD1 (6 bases). Germline values: CDR1 SGHNT, CDR2 YYREEE (reference sequence). Trimming pared 4 bases from V and 0 bases from J, leaving 11 bases between. The CDR3 has 15 residues. CDR3 sequence reads: CASSLDSLSGNTIYF. The DNA for the CDR3 is TGTGCCAGCAGCCTGGACAGCCTCTCTGGAAACACCATATATTTT.